This record concerns one T cell receptor beta chain sequence. The antigen it recognizes is unknown. With a much larger clone just one base away, this may be a read error. The sample originates from a study of prognosis after radiotherapy for stage I lung cancer (dated by TCRdb to about 2021). A note on the overall study: Between early 2018 and January 2019, 20 or so stage I NSCLC patients were enrolled in Nanjing, China. Ages in the cohort of about a dozen men and more than five women ranged from roughly 50 to 85 years, with a median of 74. Image-guided IMRT or VMAT was used to deliver SBRT in 3 to 5 fractions at a biologically effective dose of at least 100 Gy. All patients were considered medically inoperable, owing to comorbidities in over ten and refusal of surgery in 6 or 7. For each of the approximately 19 patients, one blood sample was taken before SBRT and one after, so the study sequenced about 40 samples in total. This study profiled peripheral blood TCR beta repertoires from stage I NSCLC patients before and after stereotactic body radiotherapy and linked the repertoires to distant failure. Squamous cell carcinoma histology was identified in over five patients, and adenocarcinoma histology was identified in eleven to twelve patients. After SBRT, distant metastases developed in about 20% of the 19 patients at a median of 7 months, while the remaining 15 patients had no significant progression. Several patients had oligometastatic NSCLC after their primary tumor was surgically resected, and roughly 15 patients had newly diagnosed primary stage I lung tumors. No patient received concurrent therapy alongside SBRT. Summary of the overall study and its limitations: No determination of tumor specificity was made for expanded TCR clones. Post-SBRT Shannon entropy and its change from baseline were lower in patients who developed distant metastases; baseline Shannon entropy was not associated with metastases. Differences in TRBV and TRBJ usage frequencies by metastasis status were reportedly observed in two V genes at baseline and in roughly 9 V and two J genes after SBRT. No adjustment for multiple comparisons was applied to any of the reported P values. Limitations of the study included a small cohort and short follow-up, and the study findings need independent validation. After SBRT, the number of unique TCR clones decreased (median about 9,900 before versus 6,000 to 7,500 after; Wilcoxon paired P=0.011).

A history of other malignancies or of prior chemotherapy or radiotherapy was absent in all patients, and node-negative disease was shown on CT and PET/CT in all patients. At each of the two time points, 5 to 6 milliliters of peripheral venous blood were collected into EDTA tubes. Ficoll-Paque Plus density-gradient centrifugation was used to isolate PBMCs. Immediately after collection, samples were stored at -80 degrees C until analysis. Including cysteine and phenylalanine, the CDR3 has 13 amino acids. The only DNA kept is the CDR3, 39 bases in frame from the first base. As encoded in the germline V gene, CDR1 is MNHEY while CDR2 is SVGAGI. Two rounds of multiplex PCR were used to amplify the TCR beta CDR3 region from genomic DNA. The first PCR round used primers specific to each TRBV and TRBJ gene, with sequences filed in Chinese patent CN105087789A. The second PCR round used universal primers. The Roche High Pure PCR Template Preparation Kit was used to extract genomic DNA from frozen PBMCs. Paired-end sequencing with 151 bp reads was performed on the libraries using an Illumina HiSeq 3000. Per the authors' processing: CutAdapt was used to remove raw reads lacking the multiplex PCR primer sequences. High-quality paired reads were merged into contigs with PEAR. MiXCR assigned TRB V, D and J gene segments to each contig by aligning to reference sequences. To remove sequencing errors, CDR3 sequences were clustered according to base quality and sequence similarity. Shannon entropy normalized by the natural log of productive TCR sequence number was used as the measure of diversity. To get clonality, Shannon entropy was divided by the natural log of the number of unique clonotypes, and that result was subtracted from one. Using the Youden index from ROC curves, the researchers picked the repertoire-metric cut-offs for progression-free survival, and all analyses were carried out in R 3.5.3. TCRdb reprocessing: public reads trimmed at Q25 with fastp, clones called with MiXCR, in-frame beta chains kept. Entries that share a CDR3 protein sequence are merged under the most common genes and DNA. None of the V and J calls come from the authors' own analysis; TCRdb made them. The sample table records approximately 16,000 distinct CDR3 sequences; about a third of these occur just once. The ten largest clones represent roughly 23% of the sample.

This receptor was taken from a donor aged 50 or older with non-small cell lung cancer. This specimen consisted of PBMCs, obtained before or after stereotactic body radiation therapy (not recorded which). This sequence uses TRBV6-5 and TRBJ2-5, with the D gene not confidently named. The encoded CDR3 is CTSSSQYQETQYF. The DNA sequence follows: TGTACCAGCAGTTCACAATACCAAGAGACCCAGTACTTC.